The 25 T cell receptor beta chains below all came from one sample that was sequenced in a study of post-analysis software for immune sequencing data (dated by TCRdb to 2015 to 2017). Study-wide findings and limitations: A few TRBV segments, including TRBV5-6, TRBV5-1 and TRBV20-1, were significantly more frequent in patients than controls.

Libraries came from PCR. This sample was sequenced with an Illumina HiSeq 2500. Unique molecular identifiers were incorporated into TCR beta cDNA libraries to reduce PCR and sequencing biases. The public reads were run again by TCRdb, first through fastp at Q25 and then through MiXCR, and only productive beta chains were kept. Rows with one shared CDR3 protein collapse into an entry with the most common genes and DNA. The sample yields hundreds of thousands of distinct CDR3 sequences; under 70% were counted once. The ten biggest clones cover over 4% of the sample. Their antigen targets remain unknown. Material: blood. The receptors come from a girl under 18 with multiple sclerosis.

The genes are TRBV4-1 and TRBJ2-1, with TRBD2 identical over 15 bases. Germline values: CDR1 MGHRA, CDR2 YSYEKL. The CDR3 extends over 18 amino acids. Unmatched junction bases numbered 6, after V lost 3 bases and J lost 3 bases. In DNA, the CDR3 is TGCGCCAGCAGCCATGGACTAGCGGGAGGGGGGAACTACAATGAGCAGTTCTTC. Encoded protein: CASSHGLAGGGNYNEQFF.

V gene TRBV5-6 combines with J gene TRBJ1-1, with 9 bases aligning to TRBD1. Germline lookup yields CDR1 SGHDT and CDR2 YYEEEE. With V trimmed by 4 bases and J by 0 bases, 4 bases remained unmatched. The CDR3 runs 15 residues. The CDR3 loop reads CASSHGQGMNTEAFF. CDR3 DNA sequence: TGTGCCAGCAGCCACGGACAGGGGATGAACACTGAAGCTTTCTTT.

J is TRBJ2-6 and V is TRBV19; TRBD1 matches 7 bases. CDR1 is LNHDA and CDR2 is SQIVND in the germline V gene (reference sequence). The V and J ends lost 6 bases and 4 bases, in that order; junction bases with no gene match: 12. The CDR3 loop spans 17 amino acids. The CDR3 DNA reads TGTGCCAGTAGGCCGGGACAGTTGACCTGGGGGGCCAACGTCCTGACTTTC. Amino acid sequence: CASRPGQLTWGANVLTF.

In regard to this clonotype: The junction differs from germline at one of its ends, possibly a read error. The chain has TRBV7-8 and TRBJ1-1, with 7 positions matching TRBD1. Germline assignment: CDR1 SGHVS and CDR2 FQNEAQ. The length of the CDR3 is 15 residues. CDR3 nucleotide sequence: TGTGCCGGCAGCTTAGGACAGGTCATGAACACTGAAGCTTTCTTT. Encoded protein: CAGSLGQVMNTEAFF.

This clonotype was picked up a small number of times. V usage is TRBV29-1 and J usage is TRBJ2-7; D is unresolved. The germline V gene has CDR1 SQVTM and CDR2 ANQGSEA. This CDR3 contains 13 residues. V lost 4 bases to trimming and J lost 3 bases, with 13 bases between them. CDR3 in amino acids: CSVVAEANYEQYF. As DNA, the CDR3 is TGCAGCGTTGTCGCCGAAGCCAACTACGAGCAGTACTTC.

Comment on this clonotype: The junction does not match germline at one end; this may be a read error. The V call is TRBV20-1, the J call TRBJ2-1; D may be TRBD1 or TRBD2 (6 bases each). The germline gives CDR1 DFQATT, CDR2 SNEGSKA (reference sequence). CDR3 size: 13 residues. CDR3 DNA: TGCAGTGCTACGGGGGCGCAGTTCAATAAGCAGTTCTTC. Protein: CSATGAQFNKQFF.

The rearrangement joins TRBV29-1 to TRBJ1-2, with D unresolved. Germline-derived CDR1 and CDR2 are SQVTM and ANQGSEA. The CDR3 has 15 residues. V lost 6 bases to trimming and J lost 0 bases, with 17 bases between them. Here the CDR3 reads CSVQSGLTTNYGYTF. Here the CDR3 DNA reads TGCAGCGTCCAAAGCGGGCTGACAACTAACTATGGCTACACCTTC.

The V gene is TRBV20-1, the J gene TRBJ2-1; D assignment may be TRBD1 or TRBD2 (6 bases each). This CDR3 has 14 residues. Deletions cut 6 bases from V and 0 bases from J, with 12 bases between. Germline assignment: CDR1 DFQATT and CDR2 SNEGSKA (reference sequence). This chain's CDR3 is CSARGGPSYNEQFF. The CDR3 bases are TGCAGTGCACGAGGGGGGCCCTCCTACAATGAGCAGTTCTTC.

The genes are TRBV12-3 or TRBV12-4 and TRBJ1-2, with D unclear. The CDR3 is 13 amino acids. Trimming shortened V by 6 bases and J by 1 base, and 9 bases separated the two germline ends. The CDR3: CASRSGVNYGYTF. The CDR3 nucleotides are TGTGCCAGCAGATCCGGGGTTAACTATGGCTACACCTTC.

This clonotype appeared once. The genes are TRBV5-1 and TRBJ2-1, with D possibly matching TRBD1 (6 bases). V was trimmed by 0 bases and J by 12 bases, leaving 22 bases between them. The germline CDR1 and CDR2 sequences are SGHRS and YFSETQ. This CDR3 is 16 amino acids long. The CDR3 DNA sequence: TGCGCCAGCAGCTTGGGACTTCGGACAGATTACGGTGGGCAGTTCTTC. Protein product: CASSLGLRTDYGGQFF.

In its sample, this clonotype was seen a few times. The CDR3 DNA reads as TGTGCCAGCAGTGAAGTAGCGGTGCGAAGCTCCTACGAGCAGTACTTC. Amino acid sequence: CASSEVAVRSSYEQYF. This sequence joins TRBV4-2 and TRBJ2-7, with D possibly TRBD2 on 6 matching bases. The V and J ends lost 6 bases and 0 bases respectively, with 18 bases between them. This CDR3 comprises 16 residues. Germline CDR1 LGHNA, CDR2 YNFKEQ.

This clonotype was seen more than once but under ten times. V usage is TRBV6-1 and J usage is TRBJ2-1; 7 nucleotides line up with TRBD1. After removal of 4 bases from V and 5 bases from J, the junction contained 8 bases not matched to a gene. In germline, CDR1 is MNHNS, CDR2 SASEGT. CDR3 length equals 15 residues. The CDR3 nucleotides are TGTGCCAGCAGTGCCAGACCCGGGACAGACAATGAGCAGTTCTTC. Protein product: CASSARPGTDNEQFF.

The CDR3 DNA sequence: TGTGCCATCAGTGCGGTGGGGGGAAAAGAAAGTCAGCCCCAGCATTTT. Translation: CAISAVGGKESQPQHF. The V gene is TRBV10-3, the J gene TRBJ1-5, with TRBD1 as a possible D gene (5 bases). The CDR3 is 16 residues long. Trimming removed 4 bases at V and 6 bases at J, with 19 bases between. Germline CDR1 is ENHRY and CDR2 is SYGVKD.

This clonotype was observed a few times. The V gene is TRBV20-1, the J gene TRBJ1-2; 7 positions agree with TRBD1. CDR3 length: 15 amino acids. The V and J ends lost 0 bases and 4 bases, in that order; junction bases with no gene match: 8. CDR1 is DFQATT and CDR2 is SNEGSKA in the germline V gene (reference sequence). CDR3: CSARDQDRMAYGYTF. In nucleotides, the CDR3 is TGCAGTGCTAGAGACCAGGACAGGATGGCCTATGGCTACACCTTC.

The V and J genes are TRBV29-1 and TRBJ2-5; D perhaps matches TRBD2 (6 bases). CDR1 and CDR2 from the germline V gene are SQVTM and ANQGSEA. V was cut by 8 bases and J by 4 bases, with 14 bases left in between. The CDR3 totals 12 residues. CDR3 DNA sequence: TGCAGCCTAAAGGTGGGGGGAGAGACCCAGTACTTC. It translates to CSLKVGGETQYF.

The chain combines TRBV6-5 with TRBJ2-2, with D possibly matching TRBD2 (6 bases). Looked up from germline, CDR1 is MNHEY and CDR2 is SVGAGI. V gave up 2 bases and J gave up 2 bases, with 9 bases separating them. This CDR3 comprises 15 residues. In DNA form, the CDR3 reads TGTGCCAGCAGTTACGCGGGGATTAACACCGGGGAGCTGTTTTTT. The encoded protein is CASSYAGINTGELFF.

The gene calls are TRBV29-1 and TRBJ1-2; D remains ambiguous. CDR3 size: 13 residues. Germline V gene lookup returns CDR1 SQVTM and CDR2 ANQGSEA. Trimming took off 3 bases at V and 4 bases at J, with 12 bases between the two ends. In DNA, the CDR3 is TGCAGCGTTGACGCACCAGGAGGCTATGGCTACACCTTC. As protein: CSVDAPGGYGYTF.

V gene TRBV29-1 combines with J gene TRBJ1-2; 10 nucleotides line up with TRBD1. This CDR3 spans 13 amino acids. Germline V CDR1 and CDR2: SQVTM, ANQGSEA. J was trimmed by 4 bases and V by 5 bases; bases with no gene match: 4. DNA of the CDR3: TGCAGCGTTAAGGGACAGGGGACCTATGGCTACACCTTC. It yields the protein CSVKGQGTYGYTF.

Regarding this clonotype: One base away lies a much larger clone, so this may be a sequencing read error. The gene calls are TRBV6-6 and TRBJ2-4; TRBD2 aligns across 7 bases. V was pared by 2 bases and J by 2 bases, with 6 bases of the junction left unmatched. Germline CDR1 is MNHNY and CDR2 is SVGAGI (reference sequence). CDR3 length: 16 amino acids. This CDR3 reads CASSYGEGQTKNIQYF. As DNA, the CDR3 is TGTGCCAGCAGTTACGGGGAGGGGCAAACCAAAAACATTCAGTACTTC.

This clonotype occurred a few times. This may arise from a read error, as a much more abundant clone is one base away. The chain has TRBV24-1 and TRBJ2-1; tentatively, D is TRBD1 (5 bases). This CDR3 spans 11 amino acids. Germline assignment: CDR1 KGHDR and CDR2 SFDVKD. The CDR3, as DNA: TGTGCCGCCAGTGATGGGGCTGGGCAGTTCTTC. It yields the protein CAASDGAGQFF.

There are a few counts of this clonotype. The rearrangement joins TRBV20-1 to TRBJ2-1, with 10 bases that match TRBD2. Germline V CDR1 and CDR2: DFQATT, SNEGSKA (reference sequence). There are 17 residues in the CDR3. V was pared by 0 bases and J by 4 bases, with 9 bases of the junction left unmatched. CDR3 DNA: TGCAGTGCTAGAGATATACTAGCGGGGTCACTATACAATGAGCAGTTCTTC. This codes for CSARDILAGSLYNEQFF.

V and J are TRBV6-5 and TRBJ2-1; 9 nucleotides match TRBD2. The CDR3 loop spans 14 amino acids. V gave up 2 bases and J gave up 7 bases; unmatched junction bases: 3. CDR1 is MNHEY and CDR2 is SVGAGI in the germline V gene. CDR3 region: CASSYDLAGNEQFF. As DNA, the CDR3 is TGTGCCAGCAGTTACGATCTAGCGGGAAATGAGCAGTTCTTC.

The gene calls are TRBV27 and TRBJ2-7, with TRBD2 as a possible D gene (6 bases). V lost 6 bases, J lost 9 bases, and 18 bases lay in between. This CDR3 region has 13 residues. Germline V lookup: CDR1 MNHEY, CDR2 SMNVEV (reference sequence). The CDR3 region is CASSPKGPRGQYF. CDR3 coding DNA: TGTGCCAGCAGCCCGAAGGGTCCGCGGGGGCAGTACTTC.

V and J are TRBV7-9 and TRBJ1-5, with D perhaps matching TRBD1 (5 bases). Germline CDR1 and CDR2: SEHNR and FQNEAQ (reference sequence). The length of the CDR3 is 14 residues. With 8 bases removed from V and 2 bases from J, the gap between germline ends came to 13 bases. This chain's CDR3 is CASGGGGGNQPQHF. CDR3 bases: TGTGCCAGCGGGGGGGGAGGGGGCAATCAGCCCCAGCATTTT.

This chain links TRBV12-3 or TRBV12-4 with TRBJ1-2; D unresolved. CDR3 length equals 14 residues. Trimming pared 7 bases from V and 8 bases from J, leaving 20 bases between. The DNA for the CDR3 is TGTGCCAGCACCCCGACGGATCTCTGGAGAGGCTACACCTTC. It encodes CASTPTDLWRGYTF.